This paragraph reports one T cell receptor beta chain. What antigen it recognizes has not been identified. There are no base qualities to consult, and no much larger clone falls within one base. This entry is derived from a study of blood T cell repertoires in COVID-19 (dated by TCRdb to about 2020). Study-wide context: The collaborator samples originated in the United States, Italy and Spain and spanned the acute and convalescent phases of COVID-19. The material from the prospective study consisted of cDNA or gDNA derived from T cells, B-cell-depleted T cells, or PBMCs. Subjects who had been exposed to COVID-19, were actively infected with it, or had recovered from it provided the deeply sampled blood TCRbeta repertoires that made up the dataset. The repertoires were released in a freely available public database intended as a resource for research on the immune response to SARS-CoV-2. Samples came from the ongoing ImmuneRACE study (first 160 participants) plus 1,254 subjects from 6 global collaborators. A de-identified subject ID, COVID-19 status, age in years and sex were almost always included in the sample metadata. Where available, HLA class I and class II types were obtained from metadata supplied by the sample provider rather than from assay-based typing. Points the paper makes about the study in general: How much clinical and demographic metadata was included differed by source and by participant, and the metadata was provided uncurated.

The collaborating institutions used their own protocols to collect whole blood in K2EDTA tubes. For TCRbeta analysis, collaborators shipped samples in one of three forms: frozen whole blood, isolated PBMCs, or DNA extracted from either of those sample types. TCRbeta CDR3 regions were amplified from genomic DNA using the immunoSEQ Assay, a bias-controlled multiplex PCR. The authors processed their data as follows. Nucleated cell counts per sample were estimated from amplification of reference gene primers within the assay. Sequence reads were collapsed and filtered to measure the absolute abundance of every unique TCRbeta CDR3 rearrangement. For each sample, productive Simpson clonality was calculated as the square root of Simpson's diversity index across productive rearrangements. The table was pulled from immuneACCESS by TCRdb, which kept in-frame rearrangements only. Such tables lose some clones; where checked, under half of the loss comes from unresolved V genes, and the rest has no known cause. V, J and clone size were drawn from that table, and D and trimming were deduced from the DNA. The sample data list about 360,000 clones, and around 87% of these were observed just once. The top ten clones comprise roughly 3.1% of the sample.

CDR1 LNHDA and CDR2 SQIVND were looked up in the germline V gene (reference sequence). Relative to germline, V is missing 3 bases and J is missing 7 bases, with 8 bases of the junction outside any gene match. The CDR3, cysteine through phenylalanine, is 15 amino acids long. The retained sequence is limited to the CDR3, 45 bases, with the frame set at the first base. The chain links TRBV19 with TRBJ2-1; 8 bases in the junction line up with TRBD2. The receptor was derived from a human donor in a cohort sampled during active COVID-19. The source material was peripheral blood. This receptor has the CDR3 CASSIFAGGPNEQFF. Here is the DNA: TGTGCCAGTAGTATTTTTGCGGGAGGACCGAATGAGCAGTTCTTC.